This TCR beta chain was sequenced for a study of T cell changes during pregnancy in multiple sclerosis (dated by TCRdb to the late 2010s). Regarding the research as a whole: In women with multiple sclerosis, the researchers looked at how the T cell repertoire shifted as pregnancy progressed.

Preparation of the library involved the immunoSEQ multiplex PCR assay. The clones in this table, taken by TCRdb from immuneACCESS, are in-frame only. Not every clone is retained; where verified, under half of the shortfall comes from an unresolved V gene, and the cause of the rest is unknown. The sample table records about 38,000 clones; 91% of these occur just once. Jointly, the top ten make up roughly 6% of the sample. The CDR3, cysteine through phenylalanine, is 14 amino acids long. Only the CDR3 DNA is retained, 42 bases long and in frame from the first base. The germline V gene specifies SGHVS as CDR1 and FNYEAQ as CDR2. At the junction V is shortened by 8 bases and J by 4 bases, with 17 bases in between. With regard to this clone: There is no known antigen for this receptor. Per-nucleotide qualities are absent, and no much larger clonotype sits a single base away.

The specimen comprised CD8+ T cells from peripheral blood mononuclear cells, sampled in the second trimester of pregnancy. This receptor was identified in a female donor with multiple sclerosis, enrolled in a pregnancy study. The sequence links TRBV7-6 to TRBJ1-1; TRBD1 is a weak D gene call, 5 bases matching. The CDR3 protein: CASWQGTAGTEAFF. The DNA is TGTGCCAGCTGGCAGGGTACCGCCGGCACTGAAGCTTTCTTT. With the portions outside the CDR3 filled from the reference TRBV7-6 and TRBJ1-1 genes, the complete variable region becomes GAGVSQSPRYKVTKRGQDVALRCDPISGHVSLYWYRQALGQGPEFLTYFNYEAQQDKSGLPNDRFSAERPEGSISTLTIQRTEQRDSAMYRCASWQGTAGTEAFFGQGTRLTVV.